Listed below are T cell receptor beta chains from one sample, sequenced in a study of shared clonotypes between healthy human individuals. Produced via immunoSEQ multiplex PCR; TCRdb's table is partial and in-frame only. The profile shows about 2,500,000 clones, approximately 92% of them singletons. Sequencing used naive CD4+ T cells sorted from blood. The source is a man younger than 30 in good health. CDR3s include the opening cysteine and the closing phenylalanine or tryptophan. The order of the fields is clone size, V gene, J gene, D gene, CDR3 DNA, CDR3 protein. D genes are given only for firm matches. Clone size, where shown, is once, few, many, or a class for clones that have expanded.

>-|TRBV10-3|TRBJ2-3|TRBD2
TGTGCCATCAGTGTCGCGGGAGGCACAGATACGCAGTATTTT
CAISVAGGTDTQYF
>-|TRBV28|TRBJ2-5|TRBD1
TGTGCCAGCAGTTTCTGGGACAGCCAAGAGACCCAGTACTTC
CASSFWDSQETQYF
>-|TRBV10-3|TRBJ2-3|TRBD2
TGTGCCATCAGACTAGCGGACACTGGAGGCACAGATACGCAGTATTTT
CAIRLADTGGTDTQYF
>-|TRBV28|TRBJ1-2|TRBD1
TGTGCCAGCAGTTATTATCAGGGGGCGAAGACCTATGGCTACACCTTC
CASSYYQGAKTYGYTF
>-|TRBV10-3|TRBJ2-3|-
TGTGCCATCAGTGAGTCGCACACAGATACGCAGTATTTT
CAISESHTDTQYF
>-|TRBV5-6|TRBJ1-2|-
TGTGCCAGCAGCCCCGACAGTAAGTCCTACACCTTC
CASSPDSKSYTF
>-|TRBV5-1|TRBJ1-2|-
TGCGCCAGCAGCTTGGACGGGAATGGCTACACCTTC
CASSLDGNGYTF
>-|TRBV9|TRBJ1-2|TRBD1
TGTGCCAGCAGAAAAGGACAGGGGTTGACTGGTATAGGCTACACCTTC
CASRKGQGLTGIGYTF
>few|TRBV9|TRBJ1-3|-
TGTGCCAGCAGCGTAGGGTCTGGAAACACCATATATTTT
CASSVGSGNTIYF
>-|TRBV5-1|TRBJ2-5|-
TGCGCCAGCAGCCGCCAAGAGACCCAGTACTTC
CASSRQETQYF
>-|TRBV7-2|TRBJ1-1|-
TGTGCCAGCAGCCCTCCGAACACTGAAGCTTTCTTT
CASSPPNTEAFF
>-|TRBV2|TRBJ2-2|-
TGTGCCAGCAGTGAAGCTTGGCAGGGGACCGGGGAGCTGTTTTTT
CASSEAWQGTGELFF
>-|TRBV19|TRBJ1-2|-
TGTGCCAGTACCCAGACGGGCTATGGCTACACCTTC
CASTQTGYGYTF
>-|TRBV2|TRBJ2-3|TRBD2
TGTGCCAACCAGTTAGCGGGGGGCGGCACAGATACGCAGTATTTT
CANQLAGGGTDTQYF
>-|TRBV5-1|TRBJ2-5|-
TGCGCCAGCAGCTTGCCCCCAGAGACCCAGTACTTC
CASSLPPETQYF
>-|TRBV30|TRBJ2-2|TRBD1
TGTGCCTGGAGTTTGACAGGGGCGTGGGAGCTGTTTTTT
CAWSLTGAWELFF
>-|TRBV29-1|TRBJ1-5|TRBD1
TGCAGCGTTGGGGGGACAGGGGATTCGTGGCAGCCCCAGCATTTT
CSVGGTGDSWQPQHF
>few|TRBV30|TRBJ2-6|-
TGTGCCTGGAGAAGTCCATCTGGGGCCAACGTCCTGACTTTC
CAWRSPSGANVLTF
>-|TRBV7-9|TRBJ2-7|-
TGTGCCCTCGGAGGGGACGAGCAGTACTTC
CALGGDEQYF
>-|TRBV7-9|TRBJ2-7|-
TGTGCCAGCAGCTTACAGGGTTTCCTTACTAGGTACGAGCAGTACTTC
CASSLQGFLTRYEQYF
>-|TRBV5-4|TRBJ2-7|TRBD1
TGTGCCAGCAGCTTGGAGGCAGGGGGCACAGGCGAGCAGTACTTC
CASSLEAGGTGEQYF
>-|TRBV5-1|TRBJ2-3|-
TGCGCCAGCAGCTCAAACTCAGGTAGCAGCACAGATACGCAGTATTTT
CASSSNSGSSTDTQYF
>-|TRBV6-6|TRBJ2-2|TRBD1
TGTGCCAGCAGCACCGGGACAGGGGGAACCGGGGAGCTGTTTTTT
CASSTGTGGTGELFF
>-|TRBV5-1|TRBJ2-2|TRBD1
TGCGCCAGCAGCCACAGGGACAGTTCTACGAGAAGGGAGCTGTTTTTT
CASSHRDSSTRRELFF
>-|TRBV19|TRBJ2-1|-
TGTGCCAGTAGTGCAATTACTGGAAGCTCCTACAATGAGCAGTTCTTC
CASSAITGSSYNEQFF
>-|TRBV30|TRBJ2-7|-
TGTGCCTGGAGCGGCGGGGTCGAGCAGTACTTC
CAWSGGVEQYF
>-|TRBV18|TRBJ1-1|-
TGTGCCAGCTCACCGGTTTATGGAGGAGTTGGCACTGAAGCTTTCTTT
CASSPVYGGVGTEAFF
>-|TRBV4-1|TRBJ2-1|TRBD2
TGCGCCAGCAGCCAAGACCCAGCGGGAGTGGCCAATGAGCAGTTCTTC
CASSQDPAGVANEQFF
>few|TRBV19|TRBJ1-2|-
TGTGCCAGTAGTATACAGGGGATCTATGGCTACACCTTC
CASSIQGIYGYTF
>-|TRBV7-2|TRBJ2-7|TRBD1
TGTGCCAGCAGCTTAGGGACAGGCTACGAGCAGTACTTC
CASSLGTGYEQYF
>-|TRBV11-3|TRBJ2-7|-
TGTGCCAGCAGCTTAGATACGGGGGAGCAGTACTTC
CASSLDTGEQYF
>-|TRBV7-9|TRBJ2-7|-
TGTGCCAGCATCCACAGGGTGACGACCTACGAGCAGTACTTC
CASIHRVTTYEQYF
>-|TRBV2|TRBJ1-1|-
TGTGCCAGCAGTTGGGGTGGTACTGAAGCTTTCTTT
CASSWGGTEAFF
>-|TRBV5-1|TRBJ1-2|-
TGCGCCAGCAGCTTGGTCGGACAGCCGTCGGGCTACACCTTC
CASSLVGQPSGYTF
>-|TRBV19|TRBJ1-5|TRBD1
TGTGCCAGTAGCTGGGACAGAAATCAGCCCCAGCATTTT
CASSWDRNQPQHF
>-|TRBV6-1|TRBJ1-4|-
TGTGCCAGCATAGGGGCAGGGAATGAAAAACTGTTTTTT
CASIGAGNEKLFF
>-|TRBV14|TRBJ2-7|-
TGTGCCAGCAGCCAACTGTCCGGGGCCGCGCAGTACTTC
CASSQLSGAAQYF
>-|TRBV5-4|TRBJ1-5|-
TGTGCCAGCAGCCGGGACACAAATCAGCCCCAGCATTTT
CASSRDTNQPQHF
>-|TRBV6-1|TRBJ2-5|-
TGTGCCAGCAGAATTCGACAGGCAAAAGAGACCCAGTACTTC
CASRIRQAKETQYF
>-|TRBV6-5|TRBJ2-5|-
TGTGCCAGCAGTGTGGGTCTAGCTGCAGAGACCCAGTACTTC
CASSVGLAAETQYF
>-|TRBV6-1|TRBJ2-6|-
TGTGCCAGCAGTGAAACGGTCCCTGGGGCCAACGTCCTGACTTTC
CASSETVPGANVLTF
>-|TRBV6-1|TRBJ1-5|TRBD1
TGTGCCAGCAGGGACGGGACAGTTAGCAATCAGCCCCAGCATTTT
CASRDGTVSNQPQHF